The entry that follows covers one TCR beta chain sequence. Its antigen is as yet unknown. Within the sample, other DNA sequences also encode this same CDR3. With 4 bases removed from V and 1 base from J, the gap between germline ends came to 10 bases. From germline, CDR1 is MGHRA and CDR2 YSYEKL. The CDR3 covers 14 residues. Assay used: immunoSEQ multiplex PCR; TCRdb lists only in-frame clones, some missing. The sample includes some 90,000 clones, roughly 92% of them seen just once. This entry is derived from a study of Tregs in tolerant kidney transplant recipients. Unstimulated regulatory T cells (CD4+CD25+CD127-), CD4+CD25- non-regulatory cells, CD4 and CD8 cells were FACS-sorted from thawed PBMCs. Overall study results and limits: Findings come from small patient numbers and require larger validation. Biological reproducibility was not directly addressed in this study. Expanding Tregs on activated donor B cells appeared to best identify donor-specific TCRbeta clones.

This sequence joins TRBV4-1 and TRBJ1-1; D is unclear. This TCR was recovered from a human donor in good health. The sample taken for sequencing was CD8+ T cells from blood. The CDR3 loop is CASSPGPGNTEAFF. The CDR3 DNA reads TGCGCCAGCAGCCCTGGACCGGGGAACACTGAAGCTTTCTTT.